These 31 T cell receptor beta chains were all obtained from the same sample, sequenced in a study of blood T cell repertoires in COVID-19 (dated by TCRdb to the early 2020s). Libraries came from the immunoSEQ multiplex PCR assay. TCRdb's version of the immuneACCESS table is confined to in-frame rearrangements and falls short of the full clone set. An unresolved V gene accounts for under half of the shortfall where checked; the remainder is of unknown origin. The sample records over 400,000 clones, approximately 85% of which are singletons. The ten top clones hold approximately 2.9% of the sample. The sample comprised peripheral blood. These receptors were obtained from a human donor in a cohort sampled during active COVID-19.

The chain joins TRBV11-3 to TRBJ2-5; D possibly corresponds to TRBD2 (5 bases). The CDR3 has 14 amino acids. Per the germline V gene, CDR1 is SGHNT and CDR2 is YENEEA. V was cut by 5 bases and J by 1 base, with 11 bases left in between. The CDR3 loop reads CASSPGLSQETQYF. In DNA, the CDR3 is TGTGCCAGCAGCCCCGGACTGTCCCAAGAGACCCAGTACTTC.

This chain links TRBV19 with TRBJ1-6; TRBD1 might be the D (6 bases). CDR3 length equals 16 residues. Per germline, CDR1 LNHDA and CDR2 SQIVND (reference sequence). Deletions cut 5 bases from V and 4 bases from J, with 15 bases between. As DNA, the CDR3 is TGTGCCAGTAGTTCAGGACAGACAACGTATAATTCACCCCTCCACTTT. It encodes CASSSGQTTYNSPLHF.

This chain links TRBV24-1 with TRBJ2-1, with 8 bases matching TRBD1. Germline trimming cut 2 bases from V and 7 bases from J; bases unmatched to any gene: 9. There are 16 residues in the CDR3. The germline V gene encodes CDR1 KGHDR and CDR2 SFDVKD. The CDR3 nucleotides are TGTGCCACCAGTGATTATGTCACAGGGGGTGGAAATGAGCAGTTCTTC. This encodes CATSDYVTGGGNEQFF.

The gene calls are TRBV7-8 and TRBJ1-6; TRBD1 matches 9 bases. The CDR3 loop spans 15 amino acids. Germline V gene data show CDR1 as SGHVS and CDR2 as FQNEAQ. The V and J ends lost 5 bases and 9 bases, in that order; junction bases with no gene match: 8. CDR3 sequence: CASSPQGQGFSPLHF. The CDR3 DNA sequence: TGTGCCAGCAGCCCCCAGGGACAGGGTTTTTCACCCCTCCACTTT.

The CDR3 sequence: CASMGPGSSYNSPLHF. CDR3 in DNA: TGTGCCAGTATGGGCCCGGGGAGCTCCTATAATTCACCCCTCCACTTT. This chain uses TRBV19 with TRBJ1-6; D remains ambiguous. The CDR3 sequence is 16 residues long. Germline CDR1 LNHDA, CDR2 SQIVND (reference sequence). Trimming removed 7 bases from V and 0 bases from J, with 13 bases in between.

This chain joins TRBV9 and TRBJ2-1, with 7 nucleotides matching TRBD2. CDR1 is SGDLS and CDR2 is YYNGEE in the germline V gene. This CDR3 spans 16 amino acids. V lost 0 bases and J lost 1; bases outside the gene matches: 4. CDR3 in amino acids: CASSVVGSGSYNEQFF. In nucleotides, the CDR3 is TGTGCCAGCAGCGTAGTCGGTAGCGGGTCCTACAATGAGCAGTTCTTC.

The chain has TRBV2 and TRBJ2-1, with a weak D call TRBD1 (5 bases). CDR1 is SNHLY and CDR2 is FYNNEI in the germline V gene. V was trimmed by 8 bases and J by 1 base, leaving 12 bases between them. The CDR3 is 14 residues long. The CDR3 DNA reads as TGTGCCAGCGACACAGGAGCGTCCTACAATGAGCAGTTCTTC. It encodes CASDTGASYNEQFF.

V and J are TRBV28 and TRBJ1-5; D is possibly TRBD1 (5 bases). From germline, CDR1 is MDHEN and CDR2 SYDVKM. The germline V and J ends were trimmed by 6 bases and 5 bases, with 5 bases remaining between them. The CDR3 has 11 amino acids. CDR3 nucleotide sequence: TGTGCCAGCAGAGGGGATCAGCCCCAGCATTTT. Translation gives CASRGDQPQHF.

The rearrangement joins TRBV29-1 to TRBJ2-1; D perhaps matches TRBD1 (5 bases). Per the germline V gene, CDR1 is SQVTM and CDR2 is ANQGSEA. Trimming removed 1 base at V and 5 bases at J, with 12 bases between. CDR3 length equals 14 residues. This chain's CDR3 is CSVEVIVGHNEQFF. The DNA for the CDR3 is TGCAGCGTTGAAGTCATAGTGGGGCACAATGAGCAGTTCTTC.

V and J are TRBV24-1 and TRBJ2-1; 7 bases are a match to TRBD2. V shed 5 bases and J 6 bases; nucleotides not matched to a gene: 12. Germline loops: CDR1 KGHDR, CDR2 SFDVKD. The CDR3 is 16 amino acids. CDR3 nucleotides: TGTGCCACCAGTGGGGAGGGGATTGGGAGGGGCAATGAGCAGTTCTTC. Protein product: CATSGEGIGRGNEQFF.

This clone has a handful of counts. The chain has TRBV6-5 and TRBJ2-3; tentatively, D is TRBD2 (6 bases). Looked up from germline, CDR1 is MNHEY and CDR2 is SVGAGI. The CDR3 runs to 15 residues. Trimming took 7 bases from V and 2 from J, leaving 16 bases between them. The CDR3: CASTFSGEPTDTQYF. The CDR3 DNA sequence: TGTGCCAGCACTTTTTCGGGAGAGCCCACAGATACGCAGTATTTT.

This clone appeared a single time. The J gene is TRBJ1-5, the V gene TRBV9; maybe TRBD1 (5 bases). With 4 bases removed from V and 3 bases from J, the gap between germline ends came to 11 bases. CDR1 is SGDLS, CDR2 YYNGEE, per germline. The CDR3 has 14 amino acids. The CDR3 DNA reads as TGTGCCAGCAGCACCGGGGGTCTCAATCAGCCCCAGCATTTT. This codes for CASSTGGLNQPQHF.

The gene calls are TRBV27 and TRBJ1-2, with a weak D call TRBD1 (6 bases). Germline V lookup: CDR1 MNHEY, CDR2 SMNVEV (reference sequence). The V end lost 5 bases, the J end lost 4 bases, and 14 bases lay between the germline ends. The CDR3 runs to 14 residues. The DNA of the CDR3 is TGTGCCAGCAGTCCGCTGGGAGGGGGCTATGGCTACACCTTC. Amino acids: CASSPLGGGYGYTF.

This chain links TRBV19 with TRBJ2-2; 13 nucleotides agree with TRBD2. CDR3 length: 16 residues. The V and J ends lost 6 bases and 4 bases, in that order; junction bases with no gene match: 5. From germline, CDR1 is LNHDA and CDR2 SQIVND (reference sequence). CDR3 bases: TGTGCCAGTAGCGGGACTAGCGGGAAGGGCACCGGGGAGCTGTTTTTT. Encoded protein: CASSGTSGKGTGELFF.

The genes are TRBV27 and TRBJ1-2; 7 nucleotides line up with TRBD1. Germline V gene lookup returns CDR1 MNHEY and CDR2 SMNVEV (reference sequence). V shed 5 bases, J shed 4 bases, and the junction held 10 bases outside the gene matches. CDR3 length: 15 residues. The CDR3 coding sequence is TGTGCCAGCAGTCAGCTAGGACAGGTCCCCTATGGCTACACCTTC. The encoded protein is CASSQLGQVPYGYTF.

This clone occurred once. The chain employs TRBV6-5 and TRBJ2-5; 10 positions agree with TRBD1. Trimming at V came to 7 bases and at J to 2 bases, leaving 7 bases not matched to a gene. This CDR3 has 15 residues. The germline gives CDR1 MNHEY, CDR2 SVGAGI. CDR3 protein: CASTPWTGGQETQYF. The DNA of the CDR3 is TGTGCCAGCACCCCTTGGACAGGGGGTCAAGAGACCCAGTACTTC.

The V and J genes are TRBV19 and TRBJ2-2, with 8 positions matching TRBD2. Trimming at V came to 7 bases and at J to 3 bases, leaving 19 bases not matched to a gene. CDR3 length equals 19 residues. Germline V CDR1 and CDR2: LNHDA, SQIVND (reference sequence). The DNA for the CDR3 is TGTGCCAGTAAGTCTGCCAGGGAGGCTAGCGGGTTCTACACCGGGGAGCTGTTTTTT. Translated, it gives CASKSAREASGFYTGELFF.

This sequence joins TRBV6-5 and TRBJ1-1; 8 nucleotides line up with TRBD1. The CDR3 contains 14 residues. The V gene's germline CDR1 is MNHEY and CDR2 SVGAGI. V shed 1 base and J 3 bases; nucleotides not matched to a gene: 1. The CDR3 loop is CASSYYRGDTEAFF. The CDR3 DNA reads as TGTGCCAGCAGTTACTACAGGGGGGACACTGAAGCTTTCTTT.

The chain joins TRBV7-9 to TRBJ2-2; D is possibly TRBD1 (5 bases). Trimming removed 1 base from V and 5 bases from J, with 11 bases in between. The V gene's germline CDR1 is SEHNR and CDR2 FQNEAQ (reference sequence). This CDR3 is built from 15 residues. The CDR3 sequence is CASSLGGFRTGELFF. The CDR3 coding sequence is TGTGCCAGCAGCTTAGGGGGCTTTCGGACCGGGGAGCTGTTTTTT.

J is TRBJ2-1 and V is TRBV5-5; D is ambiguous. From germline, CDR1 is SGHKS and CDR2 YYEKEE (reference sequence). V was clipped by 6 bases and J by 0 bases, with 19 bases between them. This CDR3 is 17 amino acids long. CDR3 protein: CASNLSPGDSSYNEQFF. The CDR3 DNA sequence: TGTGCCAGCAACCTCAGCCCGGGTGATAGCTCCTACAATGAGCAGTTCTTC.

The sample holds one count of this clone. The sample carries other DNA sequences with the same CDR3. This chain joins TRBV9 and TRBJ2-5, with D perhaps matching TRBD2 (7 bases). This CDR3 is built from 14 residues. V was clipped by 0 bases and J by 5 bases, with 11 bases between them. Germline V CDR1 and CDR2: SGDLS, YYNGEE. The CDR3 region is CASSVAGGAETQYF. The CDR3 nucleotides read TGTGCCAGCAGCGTAGCGGGGGGCGCCGAGACCCAGTACTTC. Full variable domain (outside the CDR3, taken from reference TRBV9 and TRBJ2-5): DSGVTQTPKHLITATGQRVTLRCSPRSGDLSVYWYQQSLDQGLQFLIQYYNGEERAKGNILERFSAQQFPDLHSELNLSSLELGDSALYFCASSVAGGAETQYFGPGTRLLVL.

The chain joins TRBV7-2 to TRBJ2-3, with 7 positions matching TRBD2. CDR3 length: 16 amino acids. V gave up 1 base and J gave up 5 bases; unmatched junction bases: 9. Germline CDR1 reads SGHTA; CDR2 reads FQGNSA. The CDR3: CASSLESGERGDTQYF. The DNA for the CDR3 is TGTGCCAGCAGCTTAGAAAGCGGAGAGCGGGGAGATACGCAGTATTTT.

The chain's CDR3 is CAWSPTSVGEQYF. The CDR3 DNA reads TGTGCCTGGAGCCCAACTAGCGTGGGAGAGCAGTACTTC. The J gene is TRBJ2-7, the V gene TRBV30, with 7 bases identical to TRBD2. After removal of 3 bases from V and 7 bases from J, the junction contained 9 bases not matched to a gene. The CDR3 has 13 amino acids. Germline CDR1 and CDR2: GTSNPN and SVGIG (reference sequence).

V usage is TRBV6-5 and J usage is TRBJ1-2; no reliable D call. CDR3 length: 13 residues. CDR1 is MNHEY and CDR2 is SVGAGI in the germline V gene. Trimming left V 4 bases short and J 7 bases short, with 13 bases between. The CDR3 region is CASSSVVGGGYTF. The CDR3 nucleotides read TGTGCCAGCAGTTCCGTGGTGGGAGGTGGCTACACCTTC.

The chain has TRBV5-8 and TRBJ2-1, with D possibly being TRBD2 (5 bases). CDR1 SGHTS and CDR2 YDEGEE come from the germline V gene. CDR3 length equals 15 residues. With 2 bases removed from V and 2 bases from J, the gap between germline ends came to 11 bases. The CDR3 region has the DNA TGTGCCAGCAGCTTTCGCGGGTTTACCTACAATGAGCAGTTCTTC. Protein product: CASSFRGFTYNEQFF.

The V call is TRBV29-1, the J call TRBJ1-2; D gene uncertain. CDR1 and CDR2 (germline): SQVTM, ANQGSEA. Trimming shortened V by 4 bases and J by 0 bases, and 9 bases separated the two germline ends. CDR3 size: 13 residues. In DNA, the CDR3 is TGCAGCGTTGGACCGGGAGCTAACTATGGCTACACCTTC. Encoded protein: CSVGPGANYGYTF.

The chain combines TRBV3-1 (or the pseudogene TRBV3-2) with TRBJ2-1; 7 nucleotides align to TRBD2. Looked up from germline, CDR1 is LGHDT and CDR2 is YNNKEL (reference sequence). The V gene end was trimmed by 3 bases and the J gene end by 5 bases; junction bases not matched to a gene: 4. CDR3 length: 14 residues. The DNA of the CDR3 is TGTGCCAGCAGCCAGGGGGGGATCAACAATGAGCAGTTCTTC. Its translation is CASSQGGINNEQFF.

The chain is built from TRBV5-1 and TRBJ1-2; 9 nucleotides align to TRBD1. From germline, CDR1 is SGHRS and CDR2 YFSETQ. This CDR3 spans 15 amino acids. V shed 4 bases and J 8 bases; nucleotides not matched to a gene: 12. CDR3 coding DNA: TGCGCCAGCAGCGTTGATCTCGGACAGGGGAAAGGCTACACCTTC. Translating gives CASSVDLGQGKGYTF. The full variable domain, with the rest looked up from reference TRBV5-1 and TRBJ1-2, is KAGVTQTPRYLIKTRGQQVTLSCSPISGHRSVSWYQQTPGQGLQFLFEYFSETQRNKGNFPGRFSGRQFSNSRSEMNVSTLELGDSALYLCASSVDLGQGKGYTFGSGTRLTVV.

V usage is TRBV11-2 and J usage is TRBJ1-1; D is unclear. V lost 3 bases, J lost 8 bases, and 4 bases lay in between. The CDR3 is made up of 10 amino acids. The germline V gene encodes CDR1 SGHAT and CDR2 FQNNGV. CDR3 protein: CASSFGEAFF. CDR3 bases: TGTGCCAGCAGCTTCGGGGAAGCTTTCTTT.

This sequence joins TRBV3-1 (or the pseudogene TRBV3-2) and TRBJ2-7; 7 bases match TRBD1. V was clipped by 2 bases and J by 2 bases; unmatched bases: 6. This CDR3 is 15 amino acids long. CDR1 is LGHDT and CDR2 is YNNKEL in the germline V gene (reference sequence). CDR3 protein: CASSQSGQSAYEQYF. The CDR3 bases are TGTGCCAGCAGCCAATCGGGACAGTCGGCCTACGAGCAGTACTTC.

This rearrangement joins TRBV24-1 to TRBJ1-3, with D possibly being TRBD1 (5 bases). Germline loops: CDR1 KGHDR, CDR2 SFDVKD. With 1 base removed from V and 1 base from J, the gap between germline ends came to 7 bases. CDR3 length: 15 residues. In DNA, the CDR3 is TGTGCCACCAGTGATTTCCCAGGGTCTGGAAACACCATATATTTT. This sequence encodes CATSDFPGSGNTIYF.